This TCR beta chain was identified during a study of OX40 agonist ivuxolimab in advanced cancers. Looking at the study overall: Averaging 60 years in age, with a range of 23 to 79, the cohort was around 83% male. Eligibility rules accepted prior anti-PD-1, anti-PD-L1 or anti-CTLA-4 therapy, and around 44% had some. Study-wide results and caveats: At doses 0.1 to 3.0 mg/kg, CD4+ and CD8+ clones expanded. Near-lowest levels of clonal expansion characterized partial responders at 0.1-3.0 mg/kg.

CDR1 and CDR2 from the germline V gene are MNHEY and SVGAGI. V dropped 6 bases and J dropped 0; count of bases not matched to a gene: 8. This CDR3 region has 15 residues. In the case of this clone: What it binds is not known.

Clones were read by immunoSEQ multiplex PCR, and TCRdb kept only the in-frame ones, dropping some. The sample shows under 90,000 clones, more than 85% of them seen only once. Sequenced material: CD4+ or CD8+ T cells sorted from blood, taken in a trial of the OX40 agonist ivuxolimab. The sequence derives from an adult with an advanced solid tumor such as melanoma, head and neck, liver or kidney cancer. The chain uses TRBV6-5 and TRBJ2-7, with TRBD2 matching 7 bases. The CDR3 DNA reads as TGTGCCAGCAGACCCCGGGGAGGGAGCTCCTACGAGCAGTACTTC. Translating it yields CASRPRGGSSYEQYF.